The present TCR beta chain was sequenced within a study of blood T cell repertoires in COVID-19. Study as a whole: Sites in the United States, Italy and Spain provided acute and convalescent COVID-19 samples. T cells, B-cell-depleted T cells, or PBMCs provided the cDNA or gDNA that served as material.

The CDR3 loop spans 16 amino acids. Methods used by the authors: Amplification of reference gene primers was used by the study to estimate nucleated cell counts. Profiled with immunoSEQ multiplex PCR; TCRdb holds only in-frame clones, not every one. V and J calls and clone size are copied from that table; D and trimming were computed from the DNA. The sample contains fewer than 100,000 clones, approximately 80% of which appear only once. This sequence originates from a man between 50 and 59 years old with acute or convalescent COVID-19. This chain connects TRBV21-1 to TRBJ2-3; the table's D call, TRBD1, has no DNA check behind it. TRBV21-1 corresponds to a pseudogene. The sequenced material came from peripheral blood. CDR3 loop: CASSKGHPRPSDTQYF. As DNA, the CDR3 is TGTGCCAGCAGCAAGGGACACCCACGACCGTCCGATACGCAGTATTTT.